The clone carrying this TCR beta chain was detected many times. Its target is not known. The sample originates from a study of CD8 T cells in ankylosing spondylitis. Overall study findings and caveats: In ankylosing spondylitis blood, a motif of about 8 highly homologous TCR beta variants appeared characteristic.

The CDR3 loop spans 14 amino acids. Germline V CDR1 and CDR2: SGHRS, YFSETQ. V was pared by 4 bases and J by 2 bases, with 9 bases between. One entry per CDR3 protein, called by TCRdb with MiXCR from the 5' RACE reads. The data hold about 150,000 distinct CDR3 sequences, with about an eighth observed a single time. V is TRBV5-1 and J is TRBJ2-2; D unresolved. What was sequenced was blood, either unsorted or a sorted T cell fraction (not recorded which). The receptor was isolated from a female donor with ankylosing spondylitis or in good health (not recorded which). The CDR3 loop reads CASSPSPNTGELFF. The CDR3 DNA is TGCGCCAGCAGCCCGTCCCCAAACACCGGGGAGCTGTTTTTT.